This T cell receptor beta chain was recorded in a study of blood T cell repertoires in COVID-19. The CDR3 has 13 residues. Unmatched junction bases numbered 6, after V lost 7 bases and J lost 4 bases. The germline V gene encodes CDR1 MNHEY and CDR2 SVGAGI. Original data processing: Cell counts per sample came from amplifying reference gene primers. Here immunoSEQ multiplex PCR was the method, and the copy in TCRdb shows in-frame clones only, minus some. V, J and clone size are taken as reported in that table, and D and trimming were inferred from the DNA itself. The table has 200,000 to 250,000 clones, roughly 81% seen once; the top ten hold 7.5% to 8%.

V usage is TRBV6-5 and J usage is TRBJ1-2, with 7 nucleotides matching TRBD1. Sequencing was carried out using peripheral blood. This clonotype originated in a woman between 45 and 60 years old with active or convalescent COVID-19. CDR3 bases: TGTGCCAGCACCCTACAGGGGCCCTATGGCTACACCTTC. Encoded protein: CASTLQGPYGYTF.